Below are 26 T cell receptor beta chains sequenced from a single sample in a study of cytomegalovirus exposure and HLA in healthy donors. PCR primers comprised 60 Vbeta and 13 Jbeta primers. Repertoires were generated with immunoSEQ multiplex PCR, while TCRdb's copy carries only in-frame clones and drops some. The data show approximately 100,000 clones, 60% to 85% seen once. Sequenced sample: PBMCs. The receptors originated from a man aged 60 to 69 in good health and CMV-seropositive.

This chain uses TRBV29-1 with TRBJ2-2; a weak D match, TRBD1 (6 bases). V was shortened by 2 bases and J by 4 bases, with 11 bases between the two germline ends. This CDR3 spans 14 amino acids. The germline V gene has CDR1 SQVTM and CDR2 ANQGSEA. Written as DNA, the CDR3 is TGCAGCGTTGAAATGGGCAGGGGCACCGGGGAGCTGTTTTTT. This encodes CSVEMGRGTGELFF.

CDR3 nucleotides: TGTGCCAGCTCTCGGGGGACCCCCAGGGAGACCCAGTACTTC. This translates into CASSRGTPRETQYF. The V and J genes are TRBV2 and TRBJ2-5; D might be TRBD2 (6 bases). Germline V gene lookup returns CDR1 SNHLY and CDR2 FYNNEI. V gave up 8 bases and J gave up 5 bases, with 18 bases separating them. The CDR3 sequence is 14 residues long.

The chain employs TRBV30 and TRBJ2-5; D perhaps matches TRBD1 (6 bases). V was shortened by 2 bases and J by 8 bases, with 15 bases between the two germline ends. The length of the CDR3 is 13 residues. In germline, CDR1 is GTSNPN, CDR2 SVGIG (reference sequence). For the CDR3, the DNA is TGTGCCTGGAGTCCAAGACCACAGGGTACCCAGTACTTC. Translation: CAWSPRPQGTQYF.

The chain has TRBV25-1 and TRBJ1-2; TRBD1 aligns across 7 bases. The CDR3 totals 12 residues. V shed 6 bases and J 7 bases; nucleotides not matched to a gene: 5. From germline, CDR1 is MGHDK and CDR2 SYGVNS. The CDR3 region has the DNA TGTGCCAGCAGAGGACAGGTCGGTGGCTACACCTTC. This codes for CASRGQVGGYTF.

The chain links TRBV6-5 to TRBJ2-1; the match to TRBD1 covers 8 bases. J was trimmed by 4 bases and V by 2 bases; bases with no gene match: 7. CDR3 length equals 16 residues. Germline CDR1 and CDR2: MNHEY and SVGAGI. The CDR3 spells CASSYLQGATYNEQFF. The DNA for the CDR3 is TGTGCCAGCAGTTACCTTCAGGGGGCAACTTACAATGAGCAGTTCTTC.

This chain uses TRBV2 with TRBJ2-7; D not resolved. The CDR3 covers 12 residues. Trimming removed 6 bases from V and 2 bases from J, with 8 bases in between. Germline V lookup: CDR1 SNHLY, CDR2 FYNNEI. The CDR3, as DNA: TGTGCCAGCAGGGAACTCGCCTACGAGCAGTACTTC. This translates into CASRELAYEQYF.

The chain links TRBV28 to TRBJ1-1; 7 bases are a match to TRBD1. Trimming at V came to 7 bases and at J to 4 bases, leaving 12 bases not matched to a gene. The germline CDR1 and CDR2 sequences are MDHEN and SYDVKM. The CDR3 is 15 amino acids. CDR3 nucleotide sequence: TGTGCCAGCAAATTACAACAGGGGAGTGGCACTGAAGCTTTCTTT. It yields the protein CASKLQQGSGTEAFF.

The V gene is TRBV12-5, the J gene TRBJ2-7; 7 bases agree with TRBD1. The CDR3 extends over 16 amino acids. V lost 1 base, J lost 7 bases, and 13 bases stayed unmatched. Germline V CDR1 and CDR2: LGHNT, FRNRAP. CDR3 in amino acids: CASGLGQTGRGREQYF. CDR3 nucleotides: TGTGCTAGTGGTTTGGGACAGACAGGTAGGGGGCGGGAGCAGTACTTC.

The V gene is TRBV4-3, the J gene TRBJ2-1; tentative D call: TRBD1 (5 bases). Germline CDR1 is LGHNA and CDR2 is YSLEER. This CDR3 region has 15 residues. The V and J ends lost 0 bases and 10 bases respectively, with 16 bases between them. The CDR3 sequence is CASSQERSGLQEQFF. In nucleotides, the CDR3 is TGCGCCAGCAGCCAAGAGCGATCAGGGTTGCAGGAGCAGTTCTTC.

CDR3 sequence: CASSFSGGNQETQYF. The CDR3 region has the DNA TGTGCCAGCAGTTTCTCGGGGGGGAACCAAGAGACCCAGTACTTC. The rearrangement links TRBV27 to TRBJ2-5, with 8 bases that match TRBD2. Germline V lookup: CDR1 MNHEY, CDR2 SMNVEV (reference sequence). The CDR3 has 15 amino acids. Trimming at V came to 3 bases and at J to 0 bases, leaving 3 bases not matched to a gene.

V and J are TRBV9 and TRBJ1-1; D perhaps matches TRBD1 (6 bases). CDR3 length: 15 residues. The V gene lost 1 base and the J gene lost 4 bases, with 14 bases spanning the gap. The germline gives CDR1 SGDLS, CDR2 YYNGEE. The CDR3 reads CASSVSLDSPTEAFF. The DNA of the CDR3 is TGTGCCAGCAGCGTATCCTTGGACAGTCCCACTGAAGCTTTCTTT.

The chain joins TRBV19 to TRBJ2-2; 12 bases match TRBD1. The CDR3 loop spans 16 amino acids. The V segment lost 4 bases and the J segment 2 bases; nucleotides outside the gene matches: 2. Per germline, CDR1 LNHDA and CDR2 SQIVND (reference sequence). The CDR3 nucleotides are TGTGCCAGTAGTAAGGGACAGGGGGCCAACACCGGGGAGCTGTTTTTT. Translating gives CASSKGQGANTGELFF.

On this clone: A read error may account for a junction end that differs from germline. The chain carries TRBV7-7 and TRBJ2-7, with 9 nucleotides matching TRBD1. CDR1 is SSHAT and CDR2 is FNYEAQ in the germline V gene (reference sequence). The CDR3 is 14 residues long. The CDR3 sequence: CASSSRTGDYEQYF. In DNA, the CDR3 is TGTGCTAGCAGCTCTCGGACAGGGGACTACGAGCAGTACTTC.

This chain connects TRBV29-1 to TRBJ2-3; D is perhaps TRBD2 (5 bases). Germline-derived CDR1 and CDR2 are SQVTM and ANQGSEA. V was clipped by 6 bases and J by 2 bases, with 12 bases between them. The CDR3 sequence is 13 residues long. DNA for the CDR3: TGCAGCGTCGTCGGGGAAAACACAGATACGCAGTATTTT. Protein product: CSVVGENTDTQYF.

The chain carries TRBV15 and TRBJ1-2; D is unclear. With 0 bases removed from V and 8 bases from J, the gap between germline ends came to 13 bases. This CDR3 has 14 residues. From germline, CDR1 is LNHNV and CDR2 YYDKDF (reference sequence). CDR3 in DNA: TGTGCCACCAGCAGAGATATCGCAGGCGAAGGCTACACCTTC. Translated: CATSRDIAGEGYTF.

This clone was detected a few times. The chain carries TRBV27 and TRBJ1-1, with D possibly being TRBD1 (5 bases). The CDR3 totals 14 residues. Germline CDR1 and CDR2: MNHEY and SMNVEV (reference sequence). Deletions cut 1 base from V and 8 bases from J, with 14 bases between. The CDR3 DNA reads TGTGCCAGCAGTTTATTGGGGAGCGGGGGGGAAGCTTTCTTT. This encodes CASSLLGSGGEAFF.

The chain joins TRBV6-5 to TRBJ2-5, with 7 nucleotides matching TRBD2. Losses at the gene ends were 1 base for V and 3 bases for J; bases not matched to a gene: 5. The CDR3 is 15 amino acids. The germline V gene has CDR1 MNHEY and CDR2 SVGAGI. As DNA, the CDR3 is TGTGCCAGCAGTTACTTTGAGGCGGGGGAAGAGACCCAGTACTTC. It is translated as CASSYFEAGEETQYF.

The V gene is TRBV7-6, the J gene TRBJ2-1; 8 positions match TRBD2. The CDR3 totals 19 residues. Per the germline V gene, CDR1 is SGHVS and CDR2 is FNYEAQ. V shed 1 base and J 0 bases; nucleotides not matched to a gene: 11. CDR3 region: CASSLVPAGDSGSYNEQFF. The DNA of the CDR3 is TGTGCCAGCAGCTTAGTGCCAGCGGGGGATTCAGGCTCCTACAATGAGCAGTTCTTC.

The rearrangement joins TRBV4-2 to TRBJ1-2, with a tentative D call TRBD1 (5 bases). Germline lookup yields CDR1 LGHNA and CDR2 YNFKEQ. The CDR3 contains 13 residues. Between the trimmed V and J ends, which lost 2 bases and 4 bases, there was a span of 8 bases. DNA for the CDR3: TGTGCCAGCAGCCAAACAGGATCCTATGGCTACACCTTC. It encodes CASSQTGSYGYTF.

The genes are TRBV4-1 and TRBJ1-5; TRBD1 matches 11 bases. The J segment lost 7 bases and the V segment lost 4 bases, leaving 6 bases of the junction unmatched. The CDR3 runs to 15 residues. Per the germline V gene, CDR1 is MGHRA and CDR2 is YSYEKL. Written as DNA, the CDR3 is TGCGCCAGCAGCCCGGACAGGGGGCAGGGGCAGCCCCAGCATTTT. Translation gives CASSPDRGQGQPQHF.

The J gene is TRBJ1-5, the V gene TRBV7-8, with 9 nucleotides matching TRBD1. Looked up from germline, CDR1 is SGHVS and CDR2 is FQNEAQ. V dropped 2 bases and J dropped 7; count of bases not matched to a gene: 9. The CDR3 length is 16 residues. The CDR3 sequence: CASSLKGQGFDQPQHF. As DNA, the CDR3 is TGTGCCAGCAGCTTAAAGGGACAGGGTTTTGACCAGCCCCAGCATTTT.

The V gene is TRBV28, the J gene TRBJ2-4; 10 positions match TRBD2. The CDR3 sequence is 20 residues long. V shed 1 base and J 3 bases; nucleotides not matched to a gene: 15. Germline-derived CDR1 and CDR2 are MDHEN and SYDVKM. The CDR3 bases are TGTGCCAGCAGTTTATCCGGGAAGCGGGGGGGCTACGGTGTCAAAAACATTCAGTACTTC. Protein sequence: CASSLSGKRGGYGVKNIQYF.

The rearrangement links TRBV7-3 to TRBJ2-2; TRBD2 might be the D (6 bases). The CDR3 runs to 16 residues. In germline, CDR1 is SGHTA, CDR2 FQGTGA. With 1 base removed from V and 3 bases from J, the gap between germline ends came to 12 bases. The CDR3: CASSLSGARYTGELFF. The DNA for the CDR3 is TGTGCCAGCAGCTTAAGCGGGGCTCGGTACACCGGGGAGCTGTTTTTT.

This chain connects TRBV5-1 to TRBJ2-7, with D possibly matching TRBD2 (5 bases). Germline V gives CDR1 SGHRS, CDR2 YFSETQ. The CDR3 is made up of 13 amino acids. Trimming took 3 bases from V and 5 from J, leaving 12 bases between them. Here the CDR3 reads CASSSNFGDEQYF. The CDR3 coding sequence is TGCGCCAGCAGCTCAAACTTCGGGGACGAGCAGTACTTC.

The chain has TRBV5-4 and TRBJ2-7; possible D gene TRBD1, 6 bases. The V end lost 4 bases, the J end lost 3 bases, and 14 bases lay between the germline ends. The germline V gene has CDR1 SGHNT and CDR2 YYREEE (reference sequence). The CDR3 extends over 14 amino acids. The CDR3 sequence: CASSPGTSLYEQYF. CDR3 DNA sequence: TGTGCCAGCAGCCCTGGGACATCCCTCTACGAGCAGTACTTC.

The rearrangement joins TRBV5-1 to TRBJ1-1; D not resolved. The CDR3 is made up of 15 amino acids. Germline V gives CDR1 SGHRS, CDR2 YFSETQ. Trimming removed 2 bases at V and 4 bases at J, with 15 bases between. The CDR3 protein is CASSFQTGLVTEAFF. The CDR3 DNA is TGCGCCAGCAGCTTTCAAACGGGGTTGGTCACTGAAGCTTTCTTT. Full variable domain (missing parts from reference TRBV5-1 and TRBJ1-1): KAGVTQTPRYLIKTRGQQVTLSCSPISGHRSVSWYQQTPGQGLQFLFEYFSETQRNKGNFPGRFSGRQFSNSRSEMNVSTLELGDSALYLCASSFQTGLVTEAFFGQGTRLTVV.